What follows are 3 T cell receptor beta chains derived from one specimen sequenced in a study of blood T cells in healthy people across ages. A sample-barcoded 5' primer and a J-beta primer mix were used in a second PCR of about 7 to 12 cycles. TCRdb reprocessed the 5' RACE reads via MiXCR and lists one record per CDR3 protein. The sample consists of approximately 2,000,000 distinct CDR3 sequences, roughly two fifths of them appearing once. The sequenced sample was blood. The receptors were sampled from a human donor in good health.

In the case of this clonotype: A much larger clone is a single base away; this may be a read error. The genes are TRBV7-2 and TRBJ1-2; no definite D call. V was shortened by 2 bases and J by 0 bases, with 13 bases between the two germline ends. CDR1 is SGHTA, CDR2 FQGNSA, per germline. This CDR3 is built from 16 residues. Here the CDR3 DNA reads TGTGCCAGCAGCTTATCGCTTGGAACTGCTAACTATGGCTACACCTTC. Translating gives CASSLSLGTANYGYTF.

This clonotype was found a few times. V gene TRBV9 combines with J gene TRBJ2-3; D unresolved. Germline loops: CDR1 SGDLS, CDR2 YYNGEE. This CDR3 has 15 amino acids. Trimming pared 4 bases from V and 3 bases from J, leaving 15 bases between. The CDR3 DNA reads as TGTGCCAGCAGCCCCGGGTTAAGGGCGACAGATACGCAGTATTTT. It encodes CASSPGLRATDTQYF.

In its sample, this clonotype was seen a few times. The chain couples TRBV10-3 to TRBJ1-1; D not resolved. Germline V gene lookup returns CDR1 ENHRY and CDR2 SYGVKD. CDR3 length: 16 amino acids. V was clipped by 4 bases and J by 4 bases, with 19 bases between them. CDR3 bases: TGTGCCATCAGTGTCACCGACCCCCAAGAAGGCACTGAAGCTTTCTTT. Encoded protein: CAISVTDPQEGTEAFF.